This T cell receptor beta chain was sequenced in a study of shared clonotypes between healthy human individuals (dated by TCRdb to the early 2020s). The study in broad terms: The cohort comprised two women and a few men aged 18 to 49 years. For each donor, CD4 naive and CD4 memory were each run on three plates, CD8 naive on two plates, and CD8 memory on one plate. Blood TCR repertoires of roughly 5 healthy adults were deeply sequenced to estimate repertoire size and the extent of clonotype sharing between individuals. Libraries were prepared and TCR repertoires were sequenced by different laboratories using diverse techniques, in order to increase sequencing depth and limit assay-specific biases. Per donor, leukapheresis produced somewhere between about 0.94 and 9.5 billion PBMCs.

What the research found in general, with its limitations: Even with the large sequencing depth, rarefaction of the sorted-subset datasets indicated that sequencing was incomplete. Naive subsets generally had larger estimated clonotype richness than memory subsets. Sampling was restricted to blood, and TCR repertoires in tissue are likely to differ from TCR repertoires in blood. Pairwise subsampling indicated that sequencing depth was expected to affect the degree of clonotype sharing among donors. When a handful of donors were compared, the shared fraction of clonotypes was about 5% for naive CD4, over 3% for naive CD8, 2.3% for memory CD4, and 0.35% to 0.4% for memory CD8. Higher generation probabilities were observed for clonotypes shared by all four sorted-subset donors than for non-shared clonotypes. The genetic and exposure-history diversity represented was limited by the small number of donors.

The donors were healthy, HIV-negative adults with no recently reported acute infections or vaccinations. Every donor was a Caucasian adult living in Nashville, Tennessee, USA. CD4+ T cells were enriched by magnetic negative selection; naive cells were then positively selected on CD45RA, and the negative fraction formed the memory subset. Blood was collected by leukapheresis, and PBMCs were isolated by Ficoll-Histopaque density gradient centrifugation and then cryopreserved in liquid nitrogen vapor phase. Analytical flow cytometry was used to check the purity and quantity of each magnetically sorted T cell population. Genomic DNA was isolated from each sorted fraction and quantified by UV absorbance on a Nanodrop 2000c. Using the deep immunoSEQ assay, multiplex PCR amplified TCR CDR3 regions from genomic DNA. Extracted genomic DNA from each cell subset was spread evenly across all wells of several immunoSEQ 96-well plates, with each plate serving as a replicate. For sorted subsets, each replicate PCR was loaded with about 0.2 ug genomic DNA, equivalent to 30,000 or so T cell genomes. Purified libraries were measured with a Qubit 3.0 fluorometer, size-checked on a Bioanalyzer 2100, and measured again with the KAPA Library Quantification kit. Every immunoSEQ 96-well plate was sequenced on a dedicated single-read 150-cycle Illumina NextSeq 550 flow cell. The study's processing was this. Because the immunoSEQ output held only junctional sequences and lacked quality scores, the filtering could not match the filtering applied to full-length reads. Sequences were annotated with PyIR, a Python wrapper for IgBLAST v1.9, using IMGT germline references to assign V/J genes and CDR3. Reads with weak V/J assignments (E-value above 1e-6), missing CDR3, stop codons, out-of-frame junctions, or ambiguous translated residues were removed. V3J clonotypes were defined as sequences sharing the same inferred V gene, J gene, and CDR3 amino acid sequence. To compute the percentage overlap between repertoires, the number of shared unique clonotypes was divided by the size of the smaller repertoire. Richness of each repertoire was evaluated using RTK rarefaction, the Chao1 estimator, and Recon v2.1 estimates of unobserved clonotypes. Generation probabilities for all TCRbeta clonotypes obtained by the gDNA method from a handful of donors were computed using OLGA. The table was pulled from immuneACCESS by TCRdb, which kept in-frame rearrangements only. Such tables lose some clones; where checked, under half of the loss comes from unresolved V genes, and the rest has no known cause. That table furnishes V, J and clone size, whereas the DNA furnished D and trimming. The sample table contains some 2,000,000 clones; only one count was recorded for roughly 94% of them. Together, the top ten hold 0.13% of the sample.

The CDR3 goes from the cysteine to the phenylalanine over 15 residues. Only CDR3 DNA remains: 45 bases, in frame from the first base. Per the germline V gene, SGHRS is the CDR1 and YFSETQ is the CDR2. V is cut back by 4 bases and J by 3 bases, with 10 bases in the junction unmatched. On this clone itself: It lacks a known antigen. No much larger clone is present one base from it, and per-base qualities are unavailable.

The sequence was obtained from a man younger than 35 in good health. This chain is built from TRBV5-1 and TRBJ2-7; 7 bases in the middle match TRBD1. The sequencing input was naive CD4+ T cells sorted from blood. The cell subset or site label on this specimen signifies: CD45RA+ positively selected. The DNA is as follows: TGCGCCAGCAGCCCAATCCCGGGACAGCACTACGAGCAGTACTTC. Its product reads: CASSPIPGQHYEQYF.